A selection of T cell receptor beta chains follows, all from one sample in a study of T cell responses to AZD1222 COVID-19 vaccine. Data came from immunoSEQ multiplex PCR; TCRdb stores just in-frame clones and leaves some out. The repertoire holds around 140,000 clones, with 90% as singletons. The sample was peripheral blood, taken on day 0 of AZD1222 vaccination. The receptors were sampled from an adult in good health. Both conserved end residues are part of each CDR3.

>13|TRBV30|TRBJ2-7
CAWSVGGWYEQYF
>12|TRBV6-5|TRBJ2-2
CASTPGHGELFF
>14|TRBV5-4|TRBJ2-5
CASSLQGAEETQYF
>15|TRBV6-4|TRBJ1-1
CASSVVPGMNTEAFF
>15|TRBV9|TRBJ1-2
CASSHPRGGGYGYTF
>14|TRBV4-1|TRBJ2-7
CASSQDYITYEQYF
>14|TRBV7-3|TRBJ2-1
CASSSRSGYNEQFF
>14|TRBV6-2/TRBV6-3|TRBJ1-1
CASGRGTVNTEAFF
>15|TRBV28|TRBJ1-5
CASNEADRPNQPQHF
>14|TRBV7-9|TRBJ1-4
CASSLASASGGLFF
>18|TRBV6-2/TRBV6-3|TRBJ1-2
CASSYSSRGGHLNYGYTF
>13|TRBV28|TRBJ1-1
CASLAAAVTEAFF
>14|TRBV4-1|TRBJ1-2
CASSQESGGYGYTF
>15|TRBV7-6|TRBJ2-6
CASSSDTPGANVLTF
>15|TRBV7-9|TRBJ2-2
CASSRAGSNTGELFF
>18|TRBV5-6|TRBJ1-5
CASSGISNEPYSNQPQHF
>18|TRBV11-3|TRBJ2-1
CASSWGQGESWRDNEQFF
>15|TRBV5-4|TRBJ1-1
CASTDSRVVRTEAFF
>16|TRBV19|TRBJ1-1
CASSIFPGQMNTEAFF